A single sample is the source of the 10 T cell receptor beta chains below, sequenced in a study of blood T cell repertoires in COVID-19. Method: immunoSEQ multiplex PCR; TCRdb's copy keeps in-frame clones and lacks some. The repertoire includes some 300,000 clones, around 87% of them detected once, and 1.3% sits in the top ten. Sample: peripheral blood. The receptors were sampled from a man aged 70-80 years with acute or convalescent COVID-19.

J is TRBJ2-7 and V is TRBV7-8; 12 nucleotides match TRBD2. Per the germline V gene, CDR1 is SGHVS and CDR2 is FQNEAQ. Losses at the gene ends were 5 bases for V and 0 bases for J; bases not matched to a gene: 11. CDR3 length: 18 residues. CDR3: CASSRTSGNARVSYEQYF. CDR3 nucleotide sequence: TGTGCCAGCAGCCGGACTAGCGGGAACGCCCGGGTCTCCTACGAGCAGTACTTC.

The chain links TRBV5-5 to TRBJ1-4; 8 bases line up with TRBD1. The CDR3 is 15 residues long. CDR1 is SGHKS, CDR2 YYEKEE, per germline (reference sequence). V shed 5 bases and J 4 bases; nucleotides not matched to a gene: 7. The CDR3 DNA sequence: TGTGCCAGCAGGCCCGGGACAGGCCTTAATGAAAAACTGTTTTTT. It codes for CASRPGTGLNEKLFF.

V gene TRBV4-1 combines with J gene TRBJ2-7; 12 nucleotides match TRBD2. The germline gives CDR1 MGHRA, CDR2 YSYEKL. The junction had 6 bases not matched to a gene; V was cut back by 0 bases and J by 0 bases. The CDR3 extends over 18 amino acids. The CDR3 loop reads CASSQDRTSGTSSYEQYF. The DNA of the CDR3 is TGCGCCAGCAGCCAAGATAGGACTAGCGGGACGAGCTCCTACGAGCAGTACTTC.

This sequence joins TRBV6-5 and TRBJ2-7, with 9 bases matching TRBD1. V dropped 6 bases and J dropped 4; count of bases not matched to a gene: 7. The CDR3 loop spans 14 amino acids. Germline loops: CDR1 MNHEY, CDR2 SVGAGI. The CDR3 DNA follows: TGTGCCAGCAGCGCCGGGACAGGGTTTTACGAGCAGTACTTC. It encodes CASSAGTGFYEQYF.

The chain employs TRBV5-4 and TRBJ2-1, with TRBD1 as a possible D gene (6 bases). V dropped 3 bases and J dropped 2 bases, with 12 bases sitting between them. CDR3 length: 15 amino acids. CDR1 SGHNT and CDR2 YYREEE come from the germline V gene (reference sequence). The CDR3 bases are TGTGCCAGCAGCTCCAAAGGACAGACCTACAATGAGCAGTTCTTC. Residues: CASSSKGQTYNEQFF.

This chain uses TRBV19 with TRBJ1-6; D is undetermined. The V gene lost 5 bases and the J gene lost 0 bases, with 8 bases spanning the gap. Germline CDR1 LNHDA, CDR2 SQIVND (reference sequence). This CDR3 is built from 15 residues. DNA for the CDR3: TGTGCCAGTAGTGATCCGCGCTCCTATAATTCACCCCTCCACTTT. Protein: CASSDPRSYNSPLHF.

The chain joins TRBV4-3 to TRBJ1-4; 10 bases are shared with TRBD1. V was clipped by 0 bases and J by 6 bases; unmatched bases: 10. Per germline, CDR1 LGHNA and CDR2 YSLEER. The CDR3 length is 18 residues. For the CDR3, the DNA is TGCGCCAGCAGCCAAGAAATCGTCCCCGGGACAGGGGATGAAAAACTGTTTTTT. This gives the protein CASSQEIVPGTGDEKLFF.

This clone came up once. V usage is TRBV5-4 and J usage is TRBJ2-2; D unclear. There are 16 residues in the CDR3. Germline V gives CDR1 SGHNT, CDR2 YYREEE (reference sequence). V lost 1 base, J lost 3 bases, and 13 bases lay in between. CDR3 loop: CASSLRATLDTGELFF. Here the CDR3 DNA reads TGTGCCAGCAGCTTGAGAGCCACCCTCGACACCGGGGAGCTGTTTTTT.

The V gene is TRBV5-1, the J gene TRBJ2-3, with D maybe TRBD2 (7 bases). The CDR3 is 16 residues long. The V end lost 6 bases, the J end lost 3 bases, and 20 bases lay between the germline ends. Per the germline V gene, CDR1 is SGHRS and CDR2 is YFSETQ. This CDR3 reads CASNIGGGDQTDTQYF. The CDR3 DNA reads as TGCGCCAGCAACATAGGAGGGGGGGACCAAACAGATACGCAGTATTTT.

This chain connects TRBV27 to TRBJ1-4, with D perhaps TRBD1 (5 bases). The CDR3 sequence is 15 residues long. The V and J ends lost 5 bases and 7 bases respectively, with 17 bases between them. Germline assignment: CDR1 MNHEY and CDR2 SMNVEV (reference sequence). The CDR3 is CASSPRDSHSEKLFF. The CDR3 bases are TGTGCCAGCAGTCCGCGGGACTCCCATTCTGAAAAACTGTTTTTT.